The sequence of this T cell receptor beta chain was determined in a study of blood T cell repertoires in COVID-19. Study in general: The United States, Italy and Spain supplied acute and convalescent COVID-19 samples.

TCRdb keeps only in-frame clones here, not all; method: immunoSEQ multiplex PCR. The sample contains about 270,000 clones, 80% to 90% of which appear only once. This CDR3 contains 14 residues. CDR1 SGHNT and CDR2 YYREEE come from the germline V gene (reference sequence). V lost 3 bases and J lost 2, with 12 bases in between. Cohort placement rested on clinical history that participants reported themselves. The chain links TRBV5-4 to TRBJ2-7, with D possibly TRBD1 on 6 matching bases. The clonotype comes from a young woman who had recovered from COVID-19. The material sequenced was PBMCs or T cells enriched from blood (not recorded which). The CDR3 protein is CASSSPTGAYEQYF. CDR3 sequence (DNA): TGTGCCAGCAGCTCGCCGACAGGAGCCTACGAGCAGTACTTC.